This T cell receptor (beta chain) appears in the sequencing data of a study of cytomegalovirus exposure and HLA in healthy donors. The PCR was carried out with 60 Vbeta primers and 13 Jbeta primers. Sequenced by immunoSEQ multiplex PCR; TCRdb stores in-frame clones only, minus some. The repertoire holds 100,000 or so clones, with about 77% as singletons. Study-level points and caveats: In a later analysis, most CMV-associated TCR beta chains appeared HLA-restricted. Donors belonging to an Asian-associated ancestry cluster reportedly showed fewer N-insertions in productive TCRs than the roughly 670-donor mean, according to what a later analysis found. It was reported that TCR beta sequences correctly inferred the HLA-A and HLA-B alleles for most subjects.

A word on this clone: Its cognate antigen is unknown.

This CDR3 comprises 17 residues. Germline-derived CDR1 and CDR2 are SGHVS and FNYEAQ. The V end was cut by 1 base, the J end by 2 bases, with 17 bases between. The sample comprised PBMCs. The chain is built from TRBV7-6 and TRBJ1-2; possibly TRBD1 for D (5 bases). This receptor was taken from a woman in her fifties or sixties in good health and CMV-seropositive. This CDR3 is CASSLGGGGPLNYGYTF. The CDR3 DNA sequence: TGTGCCAGCAGCTTAGGTGGGGGAGGCCCCTTAAACTATGGCTACACCTTC.